Below, 3 T cell receptor beta chains from the same sample are listed, as sequenced in a study of T cell clonotyping in hematopoietic cell transplantation. Some clones are missing from TCRdb's copy, which holds only in-frame ones; the method was immunoSEQ multiplex PCR. In the table there are approximately 12,000 clones, around 68% of which are singletons. The sample here was peripheral blood mononuclear cells, taken 180 days after allogeneic stem cell transplant. All receptors come from a male patient aged 55 to 70 who had an allogeneic stem cell transplant from an unrelated donor, so the T cells may come from the graft donor. Some clones in this sample may be carry-over from other donors' samples.

Comments on this clone: Germline is not matched at one junction end, which may reflect a read error. This chain links TRBV6-6 with TRBJ1-4; D is perhaps TRBD1 (6 bases). Germline lookup yields CDR1 MNHNY and CDR2 SVGAGI (reference sequence). The CDR3 is 14 residues long. CDR3 bases: TGTGTCAGCAGAGGGGGGCCGTCTAATGAAAAACTGTTTTTT. It specifies CVSRGGPSNEKLFF.

The chain recombines TRBV6-5 with TRBJ1-2; tentatively, D is TRBD1 (6 bases). The CDR3 is 15 residues long. Trimming stripped 0 bases from V and 5 bases from J, with 13 bases between. Per the germline V gene, CDR1 is MNHEY and CDR2 is SVGAGI. The chain's CDR3 is CASSYSQGLGYGYTF. In DNA, the CDR3 is TGTGCCAGCAGTTACTCCCAGGGGCTAGGGTATGGCTACACCTTC.

This clone is categorized as medium-sized. The chain links TRBV5-4 to TRBJ1-1; D is possibly TRBD1 (5 bases). The CDR3 has 15 residues. CDR1 is SGHNT, CDR2 YYREEE, per germline (reference sequence). Trimming took 0 bases from V and 5 from J, leaving 14 bases between them. CDR3 region: CASSLEDTEPTEAFF. The CDR3 DNA sequence: TGTGCCAGCAGCTTGGAGGACACTGAGCCAACTGAAGCTTTCTTT.